The text below deals with one T cell receptor (beta chain). Its cognate antigen has yet to be identified. Base qualities are not provided; no much larger clone lies one nucleotide away. The sample comes from a study of shared clonotypes between healthy human individuals (dated by TCRdb to the early 2020s). Some background on the complete study: Three men and a couple of women, aged 18 to 49 years, made up the cohort. For each donor, three plates each were used for CD4 naive and CD4 memory, two plates were used for CD8 naive, and one plate was used for CD8 memory. Blood TCR repertoires of five healthy adults were deeply sequenced to estimate repertoire size and the extent of clonotype sharing between individuals. To increase sequencing depth and limit assay-specific biases, different laboratories used diverse techniques to prepare libraries and sequence TCR repertoires. Between about 0.8 and 9 billion PBMCs per donor were obtained by leukapheresis.

The CDR3 has 16 amino acids, counting the end cysteine and phenylalanine. Here the CDR3 DNA is all that survives: 48 bases in frame from base 1. Trimming removed 2 bases from V and 1 base from J, leaving 9 bases between the germline ends. For CDR1 and CDR2, the germline V gene lists MNHNS and SASEGT. General conclusions and limits of the study: Based on pairwise subsampling, the degree of clonotype sharing among donors was expected to be affected by sequencing depth. Because the study included only a small number of donors, the genetic and exposure-history diversity represented was limited. Rarefaction of sorted-subset datasets indicated incomplete sequencing despite the large sequencing depth. Sampling was restricted to blood, and TCR repertoires in tissue are likely to differ from TCR repertoires in blood. Larger estimated clonotype richness was generally found for naive subsets than for memory subsets. Higher generation probabilities were observed for clonotypes shared by all four sorted-subset donors than for non-shared clonotypes. Sharing across a few donors was observed for approximately 5% of naive CD4, 3% to 3.5% of naive CD8, about 2.3% of memory CD4, and less than 0.45% of memory CD8 clonotypes.

Donors were healthy HIV-negative adults with no recently reported acute infections or vaccinations. Only Caucasian adults living in Nashville, Tennessee, USA were represented among the donors. CD4+ T cells were enriched by magnetic negative selection, after which naive cells were positively selected on CD45RA and the negative fraction was taken as the memory subset. Blood was collected by leukapheresis, and PBMCs were isolated by Ficoll-Histopaque density gradient centrifugation and then cryopreserved in liquid nitrogen vapor phase. Analytical flow cytometry was used to check the purity and quantity of every magnetically sorted T cell population. Genomic DNA was isolated from each sorted fraction and quantified by UV absorbance on a Nanodrop 2000c. Using the deep immunoSEQ assay, multiplex PCR amplified TCR CDR3 regions from genomic DNA. Genomic DNA extracted from each cell subset was distributed evenly over all wells of several immunoSEQ 96-well plates, and each plate served as one replicate. For sorted subsets, 200 ng of genomic DNA, equivalent to around 30,000 T cell genomes, went into each replicate PCR. The purified libraries were quantified using a Qubit 3.0 fluorometer, sized with a Bioanalyzer 2100, and then quantified again using the KAPA Library Quantification kit. A separate single-read 150-cycle Illumina NextSeq 550 flow cell was used to sequence each immunoSEQ 96-well plate. The published analysis was carried out like this. Because the immunoSEQ output held only junctional sequences and lacked quality scores, the filtering could not match the filtering applied to full-length reads. To assign V/J genes and CDR3, sequences were annotated using PyIR, a Python wrapper for IgBLAST v1.9, with IMGT germline references. Any read was removed if the V/J assignment was weak (E-value above 1e-6), the CDR3 was missing, or the read contained stop codons, out-of-frame junctions, or ambiguous translated residues. V3J clonotypes were defined by identical inferred V gene, J gene, and CDR3 amino acid sequence. Percentage overlap between repertoires was computed as shared unique clonotypes divided by the size of the smaller repertoire. Three approaches were used to assess repertoire richness: RTK rarefaction, the Chao1 estimator, and Recon v2.1 estimates of unobserved clonotypes. Generation probabilities for all TCRbeta clonotypes obtained by the gDNA method from several donors were computed using OLGA. Imported from immuneACCESS, the table was reduced by TCRdb to in-frame sequences with V and J called. These copies leave out some clones; in studies compared against another copy, an unresolved V gene accounts for under half, and the cause of the remainder is not known. V and J calls and clone size are given by that table; D and trimming were obtained from the DNA. The sample table shows around 1.4 million clones, and approximately 98.5% are seen once. Under 0.45% of the sample is held by the ten biggest clonotypes.

This TCR was sampled from a man aged 25 to 40 in good health. Sequenced material: naive CD4+ T cells sorted from blood. The cell subset or site label, as the study defines it: CD45RA+ positively selected. The sequence joins TRBV6-1 to TRBJ2-6, with no confidently assigned D gene. Here is the DNA: TGTGCCAGCAGTGAAAGTAGGCTTTCTGGGGCCAACGTCCTGACTTTC. This codes for CASSESRLSGANVLTF.